The sequence of this T cell receptor (beta chain) was determined in a study of metastatic and nonmetastatic thyroid tumors. The wider study: The study looked at repertoires side by side in blood and in tumor or nodule tissue from malignant and benign thyroid patients.

TCRdb re-called the PCR reads with MiXCR. The data contain about 11,000 clones, around two fifths of them seen just once; the ten biggest clones take up less than 20%. CDR1 is MNHNS and CDR2 is SASEGT in the germline V gene. This CDR3 comprises 15 residues. V was clipped by 6 bases and J by 2 bases; unmatched bases: 8. This clone was observed a few times. Thyroid surgery had not been preceded by any treatment in any patient. This receptor was identified in a female donor with papillary thyroid cancer or a benign thyroid nodule (not recorded which). Some clones in this sample may be carry-over from other donors' samples. This chain connects TRBV6-1 to TRBJ2-3; 7 nucleotides agree with TRBD2. Sample: tumor tissue. The CDR3 nucleotides read TGTGCCAGCAGCCTAGGGAGCGGGGTCACAGATACGCAGTATTTT. Translating gives CASSLGSGVTDTQYF.